The T cell receptor (beta chain) under discussion was sequenced for a study of blood T cell repertoires in COVID-19. Study summary: Sites across the United States, Italy and Spain contributed samples from acute and convalescent COVID-19. T cells, B-cell-depleted T cells, or PBMCs supplied cDNA or gDNA.

The V gene end was trimmed by 4 bases and the J gene end by 7 bases; junction bases not matched to a gene: 8. Germline CDR1 is SGHRS and CDR2 is YFSETQ. The CDR3 extends over 15 amino acids. Authors' processing steps: Amplified reference gene primers provided the basis for estimating nucleated cell counts. Profiled with immunoSEQ multiplex PCR; TCRdb holds only in-frame clones, not every one. Clone size and V and J calls were adopted from that table, with D and trimming inferred from the DNA. This repertoire shows 100,000 to 150,000 clones, around 86% found once; its top ten account for just over 6.5%.

Sequencing input: peripheral blood. The chain uses TRBV5-1 and TRBJ1-5, with 10 bases identical to TRBD1. The origin of this receptor is an older man with active or convalescent COVID-19. CDR3 DNA: TGCGCCAGCAGCATCGTCCCGGGACAGGGGCAGCCCCAGCATTTT. Translating it yields CASSIVPGQGQPQHF.